The clone carrying this T cell receptor beta chain has only a few counts. Its specificity is not known. TCRdb independently ran MiXCR on the 5' RACE reads; one entry per CDR3 protein. The top ten hold around 6.8% of the sample, which has 200,000 to 300,000 distinct CDR3 sequences, roughly 8.6% seen once. Germline V gene lookup returns CDR1 KGHDR and CDR2 SFDVKD. Trimming took 9 bases from V and 5 from J; bases not matched to a gene: 8. The CDR3 totals 13 residues. The data belong to a study of CD8 T cells in ankylosing spondylitis. General study findings and limits: About 8 highly homologous variants made up a TCR beta motif, and this motif appeared characteristic of ankylosing spondylitis blood.

Sequencing used blood, either unsorted or a sorted T cell fraction (not recorded which). The TCR originated in a male donor with ankylosing spondylitis or in good health (not recorded which). This chain links TRBV24-1 with TRBJ2-7; 8 bases match TRBD2. The CDR3 region is CATPGGSKNEQYF. The CDR3 DNA is TGTGCCACCCCGGGGGGGTCCAAAAACGAGCAGTACTTC.